The TCR beta chain described here comes from a study of vaccination effects on CD4 cells after COVID-19. Study as a whole: Peptides at roughly 10 ug/ml and IL-2 at about 9.3 IU/ml were added to around 2 million PBMC per well. Findings of the study overall: Clones arising from infection and from vaccination showed marked clonal contraction late after vaccination.

Culturing for about 10 days preceded CD4+ T cell isolation. Of note for this clone: The antigen remains unidentified.

From germline, CDR1 is GTSNPN and CDR2 SVGIG (reference sequence). With V trimmed by 3 bases and J by 9 bases, 10 bases remained unmatched. There are 15 residues in the CDR3. Some clones are missing from TCRdb's copy, which holds only in-frame ones; the method was immunoSEQ multiplex PCR. The data hold roughly 34,000 clones, with about 73% observed a single time. The sample in question was CD4+ T cells from PBMCs cultured without peptide, obtained before COVID-19 vaccination. The rearrangement uses TRBV30 and TRBJ2-1, with 11 nucleotides matching TRBD2. This receptor was obtained from a human donor who received a COVID-19 vaccine. CDR3 DNA sequence: TGTGCCTGGAGGGTAGCGGGGGGGCCATTGGTTGAGCAGTTCTTC. It codes for CAWRVAGGPLVEQFF. The full variable domain, with the rest looked up from reference TRBV30 and TRBJ2-1, is SQTIHQWPATLVQPVGSPLSLECTVEGTSNPNLYWYRQAAGRGLQLLFYSVGIGQISSEVPQNLSASRPQDRQFILSSKKLLLSDSGFYLCAWRVAGGPLVEQFFGPGTRLTVL.